Below, one T cell receptor beta chain is given with its context. Its specificity is not known. This CDR3 is also generated by other DNA sequences in the sample. These data come from a study of cytomegalovirus exposure and HLA in healthy donors. Study observations and caveats: CMV antigen specificity was confirmed in vitro for a few CMV-associated chains. On later analysis, the bulk of CMV-associated TCR beta chains appeared to be HLA-restricted. Available immune exposure information was restricted to CMV serostatus only.

With 60 Vbeta and 13 Jbeta primers, the PCR was carried out. Produced via immunoSEQ multiplex PCR; TCRdb's table is partial and in-frame only. The sample consists of 110,000 to 150,000 clones, roughly 70% of them appearing once. From germline, CDR1 is SGHNT and CDR2 YYREEE (reference sequence). The V and J ends lost 2 bases and 0 bases, in that order; junction bases with no gene match: 9. This CDR3 region has 19 residues. This TCR was sampled from a man between 25 and 39 years old in good health and CMV-seronegative. This chain links TRBV5-4 with TRBJ2-5; 14 bases are a match to TRBD2. Sequencing was carried out using PBMCs. DNA of the CDR3: TGTGCCAGCAGCTTCCCCGGGGGACTAGCGGGGGTAAACCAAGAGACCCAGTACTTC. This codes for CASSFPGGLAGVNQETQYF.